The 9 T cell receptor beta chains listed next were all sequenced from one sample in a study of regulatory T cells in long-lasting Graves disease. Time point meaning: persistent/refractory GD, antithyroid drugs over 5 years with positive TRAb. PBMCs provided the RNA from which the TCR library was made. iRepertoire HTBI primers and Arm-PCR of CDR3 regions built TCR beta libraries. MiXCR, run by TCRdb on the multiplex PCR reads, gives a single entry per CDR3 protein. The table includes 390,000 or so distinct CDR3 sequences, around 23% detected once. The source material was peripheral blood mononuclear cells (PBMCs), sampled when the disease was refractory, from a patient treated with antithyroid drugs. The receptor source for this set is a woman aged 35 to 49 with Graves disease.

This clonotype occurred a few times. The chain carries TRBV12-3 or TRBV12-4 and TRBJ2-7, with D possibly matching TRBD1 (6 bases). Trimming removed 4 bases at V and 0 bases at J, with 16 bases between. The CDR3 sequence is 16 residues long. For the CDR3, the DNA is TGTGCCAGCAGTTCGACCCGAACAGGGAACTCCTACGAGCAGTACTTC. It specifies CASSSTRTGNSYEQYF.

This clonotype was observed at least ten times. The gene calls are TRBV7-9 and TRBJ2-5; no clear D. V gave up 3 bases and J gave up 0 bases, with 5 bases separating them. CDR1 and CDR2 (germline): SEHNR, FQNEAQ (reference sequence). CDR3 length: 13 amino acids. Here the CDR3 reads CASSFRNQETQYF. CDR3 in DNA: TGTGCCAGCAGCTTCCGGAACCAAGAGACCCAGTACTTC.

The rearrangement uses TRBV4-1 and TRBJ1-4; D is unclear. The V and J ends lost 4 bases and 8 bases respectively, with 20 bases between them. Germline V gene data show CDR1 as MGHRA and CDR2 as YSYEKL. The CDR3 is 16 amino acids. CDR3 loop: CASSRSPPSAREKLFF. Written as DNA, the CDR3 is TGCGCCAGCAGCCGATCCCCCCCATCTGCGCGGGAAAAACTGTTTTTT.

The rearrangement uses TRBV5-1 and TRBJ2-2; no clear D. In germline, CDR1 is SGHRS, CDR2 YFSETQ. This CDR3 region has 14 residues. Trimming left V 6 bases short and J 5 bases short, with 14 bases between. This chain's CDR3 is CASTVATGTGELFF. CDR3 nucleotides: TGCGCCAGCACTGTGGCGACGGGTACCGGGGAGCTGTTTTTT.

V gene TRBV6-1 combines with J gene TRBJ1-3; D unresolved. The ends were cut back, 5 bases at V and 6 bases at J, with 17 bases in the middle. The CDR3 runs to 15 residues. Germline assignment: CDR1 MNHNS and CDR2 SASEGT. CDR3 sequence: CASSLVKDPQNTIYF. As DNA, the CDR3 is TGTGCCAGCAGTCTAGTGAAGGACCCCCAAAACACCATATATTTT.

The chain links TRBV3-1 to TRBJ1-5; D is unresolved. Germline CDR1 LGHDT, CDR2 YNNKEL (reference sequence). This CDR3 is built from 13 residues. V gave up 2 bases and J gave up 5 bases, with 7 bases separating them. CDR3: CASSQNVDQPQHF. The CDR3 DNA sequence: TGTGCCAGCAGCCAAAACGTAGATCAGCCCCAGCATTTT.

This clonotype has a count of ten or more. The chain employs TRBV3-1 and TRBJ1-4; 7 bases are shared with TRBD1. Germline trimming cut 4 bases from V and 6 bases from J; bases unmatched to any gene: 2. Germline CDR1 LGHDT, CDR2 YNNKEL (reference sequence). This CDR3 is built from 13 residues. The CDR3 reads CASSLQGDEKLFF. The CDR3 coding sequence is TGTGCCAGCAGCCTGCAGGGGGATGAAAAACTGTTTTTT.

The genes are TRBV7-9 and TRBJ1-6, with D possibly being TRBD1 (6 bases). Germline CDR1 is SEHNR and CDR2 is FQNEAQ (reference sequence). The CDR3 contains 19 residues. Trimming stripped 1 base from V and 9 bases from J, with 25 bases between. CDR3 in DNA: TGTGCCAGCAGCTTAGGAGGAGACTCGGGTTCTAGAGGGGGTTCACCCCTCCACTTT. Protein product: CASSLGGDSGSRGGSPLHF. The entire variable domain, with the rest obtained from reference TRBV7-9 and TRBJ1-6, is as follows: DTGVSQNPRHKITKRGQNVTFRCDPISEHNRLYWYRQTLGQGPEFLTYFQNEAQLEKSRLLSDRFSAERPKGSFSTLEIQRTEQGDSAMYLCASSLGGDSGSRGGSPLHFGNGTRLTVT.

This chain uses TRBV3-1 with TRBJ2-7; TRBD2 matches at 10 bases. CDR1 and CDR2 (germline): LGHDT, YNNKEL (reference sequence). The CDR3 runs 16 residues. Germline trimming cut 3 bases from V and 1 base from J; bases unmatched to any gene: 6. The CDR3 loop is CASSQMTSGRSYEQYF. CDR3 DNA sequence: TGTGCCAGCAGCCAGATGACTAGCGGGCGTTCCTACGAGCAGTACTTC.